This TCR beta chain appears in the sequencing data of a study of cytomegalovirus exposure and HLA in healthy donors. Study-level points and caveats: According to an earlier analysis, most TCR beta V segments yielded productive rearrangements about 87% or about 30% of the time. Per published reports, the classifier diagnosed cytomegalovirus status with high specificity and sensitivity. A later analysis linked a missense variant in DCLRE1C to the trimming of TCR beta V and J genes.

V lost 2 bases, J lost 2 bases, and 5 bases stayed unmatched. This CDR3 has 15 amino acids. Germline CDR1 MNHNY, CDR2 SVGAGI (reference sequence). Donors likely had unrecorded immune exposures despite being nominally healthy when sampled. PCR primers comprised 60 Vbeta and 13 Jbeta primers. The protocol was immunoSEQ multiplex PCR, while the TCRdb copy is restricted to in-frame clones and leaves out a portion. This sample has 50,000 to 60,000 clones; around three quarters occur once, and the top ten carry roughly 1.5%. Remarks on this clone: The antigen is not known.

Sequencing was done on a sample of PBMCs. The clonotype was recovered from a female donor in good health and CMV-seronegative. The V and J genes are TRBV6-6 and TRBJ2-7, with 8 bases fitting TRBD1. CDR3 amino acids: CASSYRTGWPYEQYF. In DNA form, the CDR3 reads TGTGCCAGCAGTTACAGGACAGGGTGGCCCTACGAGCAGTACTTC.